The 3 T cell receptor beta chains listed next were all sequenced from one sample in a study of blood T cell repertoires in COVID-19. Sequencing was performed with immunoSEQ multiplex PCR; in TCRdb, only in-frame clones are kept and a portion is missing. The sample lists 250,000 to 400,000 clones, more than 70% occurring once. The sequenced sample consisted of peripheral blood. These receptors were obtained from a young woman with COVID-19, enrolled during active disease.

The chain is built from TRBV19 and TRBJ1-3; D call uncertain. Looked up from germline, CDR1 is LNHDA and CDR2 is SQIVND (reference sequence). The CDR3 consists of 16 residues. The V end was cut by 3 bases, the J end by 2 bases, with 14 bases between. CDR3 bases: TGTGCCAGTAGTATTGTTCCCATTACTACTGGAAACACCATATATTTT. This encodes CASSIVPITTGNTIYF.

This chain connects TRBV5-1 to TRBJ2-5, with 8 bases aligning to TRBD1. Germline CDR1 is SGHRS and CDR2 is YFSETQ. The CDR3 is 15 residues long. Trimming took 2 bases from V and 5 from J; bases not matched to a gene: 8. Here the CDR3 DNA reads TGCGCCAGCAGCTTAAACGGATACAGGGGGGAGACCCAGTACTTC. Translation: CASSLNGYRGETQYF.

The chain joins TRBV6-5 to TRBJ1-4; 9 nucleotides match TRBD1. Germline-derived CDR1 and CDR2 are MNHEY and SVGAGI. The CDR3 loop spans 13 amino acids. J was trimmed by 8 bases and V by 6 bases; bases with no gene match: 4. The CDR3, as DNA: TGTGCCAGCAGGGGACAGGGATGGGAAAAACTGTTTTTT. Translation gives CASRGQGWEKLFF.